This paragraph reports one T cell receptor beta chain. This clone was detected ten times or more. No cognate antigen has been identified for it. Per-base qualities were not stored, and no clone one base away is much larger. This entry is derived from a study of metastatic and nonmetastatic thyroid tumors (TCRdb year 2020). Notes on the research overall: For patients with malignant and with benign thyroid disease, the researchers compared repertoires between peripheral blood samples and tumor or nodule tissue samples. Beyond this particular receptor, the publication reports: TCR beta diversity was reported as significantly higher in malignant tumors than in benign nodules, in both blood and tumor samples.

No patient had received any treatment before thyroid surgery. The study retrospectively analysed patient clinical samples collected from the early 2010s to the late 2010s using T-cell receptor beta sequencing. Its CDR3 holds 13 amino acids, cysteine through phenylalanine. Only the CDR3 portion is preserved as DNA: 39 bases, with reading frame beginning at the first base. CDR1 and CDR2, per the germline V gene (reference sequence), are DFQATT and SNEGSKA. The trim is 0 bases for V and 6 bases for J, with a gap of 9 bases between the germline ends. Libraries came from PCR. The sample was run on an Illumina HiSeq 4000. The TCR beta-chain CDR3 region of each patient was profiled by high-throughput sequencing. The paper's data handling went like this. CDR3 differences across clinicopathological groups were used to build a classifier for discriminating distant-metastatic papillary thyroid cancer patients. The Shannon index was used to measure repertoire diversity, and the Morisita-Horn index was used to measure how similar tumor and blood repertoires were. TCRdb reprocessing: public reads trimmed at Q25 with fastp, clones called with MiXCR, in-frame beta chains kept. It is TCRdb's table, rather than the study itself, that gives the V and J calls and clone size. The sample table records over 20,000 clones; roughly 15% of these occur just once. The ten most abundant clones make up around 37% of the sample.

The source of this sequence is a female donor with papillary thyroid cancer or a benign thyroid nodule (not recorded which). Some clones in this sample may be carry-over from other donors' samples. The chain joins TRBV20-1 to TRBJ1-5, with the D gene not confidently named. Material for sequencing was blood. This receptor has the CDR3 CSAREGTSQPQHF. The base sequence is TGCAGTGCTAGAGAGGGTACGTCTCAGCCCCAGCATTTT.